Shown below are 8 T cell receptor beta chains from a single sample sequenced in a study of regulatory T cells. These receptors lack a known antigen. Study-wide results and limits: Hydrophobic residues at CDR3 positions 6 and 7 were enriched in conventional CD4+ T cells of CD3G-deficient patients.

The primer mix had 52 TRBV and 13 TRBJ primers. Repertoires were generated with immunoSEQ multiplex PCR, while TCRdb's copy carries only in-frame clones and drops some. The repertoire holds about 32,000 clones, with around nine tenths as singletons. Sequencing was done on a sample of conventional CD4+ T cells sorted from blood. These receptors all come from a young adult with CD3G deficiency.

The rearrangement uses TRBV6-1 and TRBJ2-7; D possibly corresponds to TRBD1 (5 bases). CDR1 MNHNS and CDR2 SASEGT come from the germline V gene. Trimming removed 0 bases at V and 0 bases at J, with 18 bases between. This CDR3 is 18 amino acids long. The CDR3 protein is CASSEAIQGFVSSYEQYF. The CDR3 DNA reads as TGTGCCAGCAGTGAAGCTATCCAGGGTTTTGTTAGCTCCTACGAGCAGTACTTC.

The count of this clone is one. CDR3 sequence reads: CASSPGLAGDLPNEQYF. The DNA for the CDR3 is TGTGCCAGCAGTCCCGGACTAGCGGGAGATTTGCCTAACGAGCAGTACTTC. The chain links TRBV28 to TRBJ2-7; 13 nucleotides agree with TRBD2. V lost 5 bases and J lost 5; bases outside the gene matches: 12. CDR1 is MDHEN and CDR2 is SYDVKM in the germline V gene. The CDR3 runs 17 residues.

The chain couples TRBV19 to TRBJ1-1, with D uncertain. CDR1 is LNHDA and CDR2 is SQIVND in the germline V gene (reference sequence). This CDR3 has 14 residues. Trimming left V 1 base short and J 1 base short, with 7 bases between. The CDR3 DNA reads TGTGCCAGTAGTATAGTTCCGTGGAACACTGAAGCTTTCTTT. It encodes CASSIVPWNTEAFF. Drawing the rest from reference TRBV19 and TRBJ1-1, the complete variable domain is DGGITQSPKYLFRKEGQNVTLSCEQNLNHDAMYWYRQDPGQGLRLIYYSQIVNDFQKGDIAEGYSVSREKKESFPLTVTSAQKNPTAFYLCASSIVPWNTEAFFGQGTRLTVV.

On this clone itself: At one end the junction does not follow the germline gene, possibly because of a read error. The rearrangement links TRBV4-2 to TRBJ1-2, with D unclear. The germline CDR1 and CDR2 sequences are LGHNA and YNFKEQ. This CDR3 is 14 amino acids long. In nucleotides, the CDR3 is TGTGCCAGCAGCCCCTCTAGACATGGGCAGGTTGTCTCCTTC. Its translation is CASSPSRHGQVVSF.

This clone was counted a few times. The chain links TRBV11-3 to TRBJ2-5; D is unclear. Germline loops: CDR1 SGHNT, CDR2 YENEEA. Trimming removed 4 bases at V and 4 bases at J, with 10 bases between. This CDR3 comprises 13 residues. The CDR3 loop reads CASSSGLRETQYF. CDR3 nucleotides: TGTGCCAGCAGCTCCGGTCTGAGAGAGACCCAGTACTTC.

The rearrangement uses TRBV28 and TRBJ2-7; D may be TRBD1 or TRBD2 (6 bases each). Between the trimmed V and J ends, which lost 5 bases and 7 bases, there was a span of 15 bases. The CDR3 spans 13 residues. Germline V gives CDR1 MDHEN, CDR2 SYDVKM. The CDR3 DNA reads TGTGCCAGCAGTCCCGGGGGCCTGAGGGAGCAGTACTTC. Protein: CASSPGGLREQYF.

The chain carries TRBV6-6 and TRBJ2-7, with 9 bases fitting TRBD1. Trimming took 7 bases from V and 2 from J; bases not matched to a gene: 6. The CDR3 is 14 residues long. Looked up from germline, CDR1 is MNHNY and CDR2 is SVGAGI (reference sequence). CDR3 DNA: TGTGCCAGCAAAGCGGGACAGGGAACCTACGAGCAGTACTTC. Translated, it gives CASKAGQGTYEQYF.

This clone is a singleton in its sample. J is TRBJ2-5 and V is TRBV7-8; tentative D call: TRBD1 (5 bases). Per the germline V gene, CDR1 is SGHVS and CDR2 is FQNEAQ. This CDR3 spans 16 amino acids. The V end was cut by 2 bases, the J end by 1 base, with 14 bases between. The CDR3 here is CASSLKWGRGQETQYF. The CDR3 DNA reads TGTGCCAGCAGCTTAAAGTGGGGTAGGGGCCAAGAGACCCAGTACTTC.